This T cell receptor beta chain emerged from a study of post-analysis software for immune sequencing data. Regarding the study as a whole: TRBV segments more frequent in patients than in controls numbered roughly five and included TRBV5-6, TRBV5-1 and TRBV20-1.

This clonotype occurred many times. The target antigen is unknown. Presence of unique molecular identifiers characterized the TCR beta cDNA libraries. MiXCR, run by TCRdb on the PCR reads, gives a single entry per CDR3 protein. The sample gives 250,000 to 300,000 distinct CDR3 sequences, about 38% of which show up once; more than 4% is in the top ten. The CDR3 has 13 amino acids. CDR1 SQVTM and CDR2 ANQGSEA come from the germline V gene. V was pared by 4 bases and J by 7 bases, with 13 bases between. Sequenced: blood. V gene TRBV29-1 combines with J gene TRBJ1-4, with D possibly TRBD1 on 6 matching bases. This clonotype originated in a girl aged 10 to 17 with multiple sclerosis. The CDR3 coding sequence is TGCAGCGTTGGGAGGCGAGGGGGTGAAAAACTGTTTTTT. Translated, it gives CSVGRRGGEKLFF.